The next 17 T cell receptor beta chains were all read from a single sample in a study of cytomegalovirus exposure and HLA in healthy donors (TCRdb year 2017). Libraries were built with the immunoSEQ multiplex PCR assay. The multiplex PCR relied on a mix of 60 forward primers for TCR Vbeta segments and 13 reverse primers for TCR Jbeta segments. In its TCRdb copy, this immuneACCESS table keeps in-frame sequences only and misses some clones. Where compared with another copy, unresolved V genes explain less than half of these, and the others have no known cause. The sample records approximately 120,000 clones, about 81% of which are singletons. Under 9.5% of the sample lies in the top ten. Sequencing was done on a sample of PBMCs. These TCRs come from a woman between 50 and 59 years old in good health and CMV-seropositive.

In DNA, the CDR3 is TGCGCCAGCAGCTGGAGGAATGAGCAGTTCTTC. Its protein product is CASSWRNEQFF. This chain uses TRBV5-1 with TRBJ2-1; tentative D call: TRBD2 (5 bases). CDR1 is SGHRS, CDR2 YFSETQ, per germline. Trimming stripped 3 bases from V and 7 bases from J, with 5 bases between. The CDR3 loop spans 11 amino acids.

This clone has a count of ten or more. The CDR3 spells CATSRDLGRTEAFF. The CDR3 region has the DNA TGTGCCACCAGCAGAGATTTGGGGAGGACTGAAGCTTTCTTT. This rearrangement joins TRBV15 to TRBJ1-1; D uncertain. This CDR3 spans 14 amino acids. Germline V gene sequence: CDR1 LNHNV, CDR2 YYDKDF (reference sequence). V lost 0 bases and J 5 bases, leaving 10 bases between the germline ends.

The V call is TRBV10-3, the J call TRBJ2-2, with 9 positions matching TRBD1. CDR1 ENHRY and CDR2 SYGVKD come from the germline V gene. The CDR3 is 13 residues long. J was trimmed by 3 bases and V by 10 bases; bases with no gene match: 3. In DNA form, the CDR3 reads TGTGCCACCCGGACAGGGGACACCGGGGAGCTGTTTTTT. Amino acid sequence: CATRTGDTGELFF.

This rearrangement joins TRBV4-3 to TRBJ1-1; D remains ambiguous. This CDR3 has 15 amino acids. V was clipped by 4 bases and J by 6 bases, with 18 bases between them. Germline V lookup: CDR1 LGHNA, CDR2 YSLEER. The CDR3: CASSPSQFGLAEAFF. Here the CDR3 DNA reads TGCGCCAGCAGCCCTAGCCAATTTGGGCTCGCTGAAGCTTTCTTT.

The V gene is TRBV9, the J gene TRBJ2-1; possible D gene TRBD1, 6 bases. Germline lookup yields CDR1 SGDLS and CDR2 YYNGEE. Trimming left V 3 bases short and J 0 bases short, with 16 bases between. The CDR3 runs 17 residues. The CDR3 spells CASSARQALGSYNEQFF. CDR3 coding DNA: TGTGCCAGCAGCGCCCGACAGGCCCTCGGCTCCTACAATGAGCAGTTCTTC.

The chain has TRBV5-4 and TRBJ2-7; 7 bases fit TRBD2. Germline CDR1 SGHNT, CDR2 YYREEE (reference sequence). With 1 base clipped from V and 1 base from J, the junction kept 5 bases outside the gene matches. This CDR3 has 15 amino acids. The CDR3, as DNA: TGTGCCAGCAGCTTGAGCCTAGCGGAATCCTACGAGCAGTACTTC. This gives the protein CASSLSLAESYEQYF. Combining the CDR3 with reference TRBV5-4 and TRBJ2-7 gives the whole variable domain ETGVTQSPTHLIKTRGQQVTLRCSSQSGHNTVSWYQQALGQGPQFIFQYYREEENGRGNFPPRFSGLQFPNYSSELNVNALELDDSALYLCASSLSLAESYEQYFGPGTRLTVT.

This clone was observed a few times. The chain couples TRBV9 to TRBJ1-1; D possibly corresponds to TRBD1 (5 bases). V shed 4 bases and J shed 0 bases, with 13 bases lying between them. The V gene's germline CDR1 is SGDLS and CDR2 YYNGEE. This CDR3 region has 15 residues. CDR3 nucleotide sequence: TGTGCCAGCAGCCCCCTCGGGACTATGAACACTGAAGCTTTCTTT. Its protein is CASSPLGTMNTEAFF.

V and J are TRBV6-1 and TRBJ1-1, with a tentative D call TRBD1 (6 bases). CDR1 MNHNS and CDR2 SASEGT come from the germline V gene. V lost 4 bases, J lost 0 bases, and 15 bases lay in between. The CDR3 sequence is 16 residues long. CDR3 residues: CASSAPGASLNTEAFF. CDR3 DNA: TGTGCCAGCAGTGCTCCAGGGGCGTCATTGAACACTGAAGCTTTCTTT.

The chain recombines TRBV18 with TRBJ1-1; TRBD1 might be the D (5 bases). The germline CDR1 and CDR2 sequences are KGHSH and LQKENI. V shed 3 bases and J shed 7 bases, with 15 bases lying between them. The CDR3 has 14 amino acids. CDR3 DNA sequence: TGTGCCAGCTCACCCGCGGGGGGTTTTGGTGAAGCTTTCTTT. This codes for CASSPAGGFGEAFF.

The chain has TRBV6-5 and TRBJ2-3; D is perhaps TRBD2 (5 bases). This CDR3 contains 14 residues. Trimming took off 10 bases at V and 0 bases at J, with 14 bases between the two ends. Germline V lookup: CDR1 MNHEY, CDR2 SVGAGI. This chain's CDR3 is CATKHGISTDTQYF. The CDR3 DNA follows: TGTGCCACCAAACACGGGATCAGCACAGATACGCAGTATTTT.

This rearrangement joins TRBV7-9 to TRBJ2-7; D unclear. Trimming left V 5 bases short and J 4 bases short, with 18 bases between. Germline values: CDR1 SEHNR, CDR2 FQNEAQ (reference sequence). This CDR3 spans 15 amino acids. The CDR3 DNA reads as TGTGCCAGCAGCCCCCGAGGAAGGTCGCAATACGAGCAGTACTTC. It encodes CASSPRGRSQYEQYF.

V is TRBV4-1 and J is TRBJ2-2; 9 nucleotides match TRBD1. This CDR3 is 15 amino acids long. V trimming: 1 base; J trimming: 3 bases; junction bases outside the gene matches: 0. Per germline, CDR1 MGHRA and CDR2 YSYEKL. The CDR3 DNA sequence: TGCGCCAGCAGCCAAGGGGACAGGGACACCGGGGAGCTGTTTTTT. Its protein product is CASSQGDRDTGELFF.

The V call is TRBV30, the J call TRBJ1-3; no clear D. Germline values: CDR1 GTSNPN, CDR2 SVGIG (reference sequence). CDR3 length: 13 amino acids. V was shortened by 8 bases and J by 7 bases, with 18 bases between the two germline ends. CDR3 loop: CARATGSSNTIYF. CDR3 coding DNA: TGTGCCCGAGCGACGGGGTCTTCGAACACCATATATTTT.

The CDR3 here is CASRSTSSYNSPLHF. The CDR3 DNA is TGTGCCAGCAGGTCGACAAGCTCCTATAATTCACCCCTCCACTTT. The chain has TRBV7-9 and TRBJ1-6; D uncertain. V shed 6 bases and J shed 0 bases, with 9 bases lying between them. CDR1 and CDR2 from the germline V gene are SEHNR and FQNEAQ (reference sequence). The CDR3 loop spans 15 amino acids.

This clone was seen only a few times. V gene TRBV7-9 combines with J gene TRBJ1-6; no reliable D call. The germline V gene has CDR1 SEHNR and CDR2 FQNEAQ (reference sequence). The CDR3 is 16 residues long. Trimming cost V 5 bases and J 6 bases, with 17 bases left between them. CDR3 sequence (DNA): TGTGCCAGCAGCCATGGATACCGGGTCAGTAATTCACCCCTCCACTTT. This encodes CASSHGYRVSNSPLHF.

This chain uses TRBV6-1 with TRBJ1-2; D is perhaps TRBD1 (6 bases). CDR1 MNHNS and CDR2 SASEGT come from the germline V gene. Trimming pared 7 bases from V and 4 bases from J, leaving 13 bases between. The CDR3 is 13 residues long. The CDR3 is CASTEDRFYGYTF. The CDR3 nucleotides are TGTGCCAGCACCGAGGACAGATTCTATGGCTACACCTTC.

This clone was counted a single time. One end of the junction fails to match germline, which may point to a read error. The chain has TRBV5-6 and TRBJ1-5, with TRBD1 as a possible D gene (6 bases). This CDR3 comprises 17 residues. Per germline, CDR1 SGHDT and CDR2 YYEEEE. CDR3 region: CASSVTGMGPSSQPQHF. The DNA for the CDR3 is TGTGCCAGCAGCGTTACAGGGATGGGTCCGAGCAGTCAGCCCCAGCATTTT.